The rows below give T cell receptor beta chains drawn from one sample of a study of molecular identifiers for immune sequencing clone quantification. TCRdb reprocessed the PCR reads via MiXCR and lists one record per CDR3 protein. The sample has hundreds of thousands of distinct CDR3 sequences, under 25% seen once. The sequenced sample consisted of naive CD8+ T cells from blood, with Jurkat cell RNA spiked in. The receptors were gathered from a human donor in good health. Some libraries in this study had Jurkat cell RNA spiked in. The conserved cysteine and the conserved F or W are not part of the CDR3 here. The order of the fields is J gene, V gene, CDR3 protein.

TRBJ1-1,TRBV29-1,SVVSGRQGAVYAEAF
TRBJ2-7,TRBV5-8,ASSAGTAAYEQY
TRBJ1-5,TRBV19,ATAPTTGVQPQH
TRBJ1-2,TRBV20-1,SARSEGGEYGYT
TRBJ2-7,TRBV30,AWSPGTGYSYEQY
TRBJ1-4,TRBV12-3/TRBV12-4,AGSPPPGNGDEKLF
TRBJ1-4,TRBV5-6,ASSRARQPEKPF
TRBJ2-6,TRBV4-3,ASSPDRAGANVLT
TRBJ1-5,TRBV27,ASSLTVQSNQPPH
TRBJ2-7,TRBV5-8,ASSLGQGPYGQY
TRBJ2-7,TRBV24-1,ATSTRLSYEQH
TRBJ2-7,TRBV7-6,ASSLGQTEQY
TRBJ2-5,TRBV9,ASSVADGEETQY
TRBJ2-5,TRBV28,ASSSGGGETQY
TRBJ1-1,TRBV6-6,ASSYPDGRGGTGAF
TRBJ1-5,TRBV6-1,ASSNSRSNQPQH
TRBJ2-7,TRBV5-4,ASSLPTAGPGYEQY
TRBJ1-2,TRBV5-6,ASSLSQNDYGYT
TRBJ2-1,TRBV7-3,ASSSTAGTYFDDEQF
TRBJ1-4,TRBV20-1,SANDRAHEKLF
TRBJ2-4,TRBV15,ATSSSVTEKNIQY
TRBJ1-1,TRBV7-2,ASSLVQRNTEAF